This T cell receptor (beta chain) derives from a study of cytomegalovirus exposure and HLA in healthy donors. Trimming pared 2 bases from V and 4 bases from J, leaving 16 bases between. CDR3 size: 16 residues. CDR1 and CDR2 from the germline V gene are MGHRA and YSYEKL. Generated by immunoSEQ multiplex PCR, the TCRdb table keeps only in-frame clones and is missing some. The table lists 150,000 or so clones, approximately 94% of them singletons. Sequencing was performed on PBMCs. This TCR derives from a man aged 18 to 30 in good health and CMV-seropositive. The J gene is TRBJ2-3, the V gene TRBV4-1; a possible D gene is TRBD2 (5 bases). The CDR3 reads CASSQPSLAPPDTQYF. The CDR3 DNA reads TGCGCCAGCAGCCAACCATCCCTAGCCCCCCCAGATACGCAGTATTTT.